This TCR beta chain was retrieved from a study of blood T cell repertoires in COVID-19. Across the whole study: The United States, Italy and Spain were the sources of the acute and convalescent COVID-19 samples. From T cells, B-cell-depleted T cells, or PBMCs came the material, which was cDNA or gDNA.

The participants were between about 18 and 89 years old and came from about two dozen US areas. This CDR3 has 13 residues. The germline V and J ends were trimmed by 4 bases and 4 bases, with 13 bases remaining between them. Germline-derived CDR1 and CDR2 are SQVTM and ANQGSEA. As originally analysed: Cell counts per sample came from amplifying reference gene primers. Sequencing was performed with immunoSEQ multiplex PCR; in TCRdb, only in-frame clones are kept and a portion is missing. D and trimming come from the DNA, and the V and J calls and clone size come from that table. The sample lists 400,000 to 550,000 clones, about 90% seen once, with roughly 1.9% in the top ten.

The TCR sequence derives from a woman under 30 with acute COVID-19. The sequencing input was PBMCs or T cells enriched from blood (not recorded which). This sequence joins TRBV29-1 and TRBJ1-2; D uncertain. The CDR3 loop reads CSVGSLGSYGYTF. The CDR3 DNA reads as TGCAGCGTTGGATCCCTAGGCAGCTATGGCTACACCTTC.